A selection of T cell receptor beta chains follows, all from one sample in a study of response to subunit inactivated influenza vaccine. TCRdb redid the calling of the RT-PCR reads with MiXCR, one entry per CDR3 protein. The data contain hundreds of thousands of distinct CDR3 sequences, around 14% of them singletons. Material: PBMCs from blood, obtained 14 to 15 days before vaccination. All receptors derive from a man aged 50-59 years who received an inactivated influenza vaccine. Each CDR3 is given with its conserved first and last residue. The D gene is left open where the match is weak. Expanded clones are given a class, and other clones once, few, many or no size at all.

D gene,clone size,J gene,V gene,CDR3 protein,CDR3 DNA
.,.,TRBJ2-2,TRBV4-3,CASSQGPRRSVGELFF,TGCGCCAGCAGCCAAGGTCCGCGCCGATCAGTCGGGGAGCTGTTTTTT
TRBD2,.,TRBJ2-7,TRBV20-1,CSATQRGAAYEQYF,TGCAGTGCTACCCAGCGGGGGGCAGCCTACGAGCAGTACTTC
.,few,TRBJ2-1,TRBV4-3,CASSLLGSSEQFF,TGCGCCAGCAGCCTACTCGGGAGCTCTGAGCAGTTCTTC
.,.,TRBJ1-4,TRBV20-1,CSAPGPLGNEKLFF,TGCAGTGCCCCCGGGCCCCTCGGTAATGAAAAACTGTTTTTT
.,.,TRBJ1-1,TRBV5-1,CASSLDPSGTEAFF,TGCGCCAGCAGCCTGGACCCCTCGGGAACTGAAGCTTTCTTT
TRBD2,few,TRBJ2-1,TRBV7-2,CASSLARLAGIDNEQFF,TGTGCCAGCAGCCTAGCCCGTCTAGCGGGAATCGACAATGAGCAGTTCTTC
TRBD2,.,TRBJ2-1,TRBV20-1,CSAIPGTSGFNEQFF,TGCAGTGCTATCCCCGGGACTAGCGGATTCAATGAGCAGTTCTTC
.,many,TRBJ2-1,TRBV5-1,CASSTEGGSHNEQFF,TGCGCCAGCAGCACAGAGGGGGGCAGCCACAATGAGCAGTTCTTC
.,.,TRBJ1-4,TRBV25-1,CASIGTGILSEKLFF,TGTGCCAGCATTGGAACCGGGATACTCAGTGAAAAACTGTTTTTT
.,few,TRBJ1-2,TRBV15,CATSRQFDGSDGYTF,TGTGCCACCAGCAGACAATTTGACGGATCGGATGGCTACACCTTC
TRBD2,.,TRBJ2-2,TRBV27,CASSPGGGVGELFF,TGTGCCAGCAGTCCCGGGGGAGGGGTCGGGGAGCTGTTTTTT
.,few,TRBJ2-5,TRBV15,CATKESETQYF,TGTGCCACCAAAGAGAGTGAGACCCAGTACTTC
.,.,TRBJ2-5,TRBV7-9,CASSLGQPLQETQYF,TGTGCCAGCAGCCTTGGCCAACCCCTCCAAGAGACCCAGTACTTC
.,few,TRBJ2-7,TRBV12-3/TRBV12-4,CASSLDRMREQYF,TGTGCCAGCAGTTTAGACAGGATGAGGGAGCAGTACTTC
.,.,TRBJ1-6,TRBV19,CASSTGTLYNSPLHF,TGTGCCAGTTCCACAGGGACCCTCTATAATTCACCCCTCCACTTT
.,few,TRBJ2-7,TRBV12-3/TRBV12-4,CASTLDSTYEQYF,TGTGCCAGCACCCTTGACAGTACCTACGAGCAGTACTTC
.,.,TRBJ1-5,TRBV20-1,CSAPTENYSNQPQHF,TGCAGTGCCCCGACAGAAAATTATAGCAATCAGCCCCAGCATTTT
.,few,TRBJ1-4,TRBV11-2,CASSLGVLLRSHEGGSEKLFF,TGTGCCAGCAGCTTAGGTGTCCTACTGCGGTCCCATGAGGGGGGCTCTGAAAAACTGTTTTTT
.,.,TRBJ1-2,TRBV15,CATSRDRYGYTF,TGTGCCACCAGCAGAGACAGATATGGCTACACCTTC
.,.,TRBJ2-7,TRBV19,CASSIGGRTYEQYF,TGTGCCAGTAGTATAGGAGGACGGACCTACGAGCAGTACTTC
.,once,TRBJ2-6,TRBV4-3,CASSQSLSSGANVLTF,TGCGCCAGCAGCCAGTCCCTTAGCTCTGGGGCCAACGTCCTGACTTTC
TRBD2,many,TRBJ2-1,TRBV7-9,CASSLEATSGPYNEQFF,TGTGCCAGCAGCTTAGAGGCGACTAGCGGTCCTTACAATGAGCAGTTCTTC
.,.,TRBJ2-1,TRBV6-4,CASSDSPAGFANEQFF,TGTGCCAGCAGTGACTCCCCAGCGGGCTTCGCCAATGAGCAGTTCTTC
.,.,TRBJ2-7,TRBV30,CAWTRTENYYEQYF,TGTGCCTGGACTAGGACAGAGAACTACTACGAGCAGTACTTC
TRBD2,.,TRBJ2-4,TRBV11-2,CASSPAGTSSIQYF,TGTGCCAGCAGCCCGGCCGGGACTAGCAGCATTCAGTACTTC
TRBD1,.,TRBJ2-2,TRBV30,CASPGQGNTGELFF,TGTGCCTCTCCGGGACAGGGGAACACCGGGGAGCTGTTTTTT
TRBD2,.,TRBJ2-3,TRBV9,CASSAQAGSADTQYF,TGTGCCAGCAGCGCTCAAGCGGGATCGGCAGATACGCAGTATTTT
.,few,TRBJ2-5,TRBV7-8,CASRELPEQETQYF,TGTGCCAGCAGAGAGCTACCCGAACAAGAGACCCAGTACTTC
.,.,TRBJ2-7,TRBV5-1,CASSLAPGHEQYF,TGCGCCAGCAGCTTGGCCCCGGGCCACGAGCAGTACTTC
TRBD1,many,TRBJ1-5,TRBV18,CASSPPGGFNQPQHF,TGTGCCAGCTCACCACCAGGGGGCTTCAATCAGCCCCAGCATTTT
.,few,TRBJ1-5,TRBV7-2,CASSLRGRYSNQPQHF,TGTGCCAGCAGCTTAAGAGGGCGTTATAGCAATCAGCCCCAGCATTTT
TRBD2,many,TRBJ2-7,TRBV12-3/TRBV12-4,CASSFRAGGSYEQYF,TGTGCCAGCAGTTTCCGAGCGGGAGGTTCCTACGAGCAGTACTTC
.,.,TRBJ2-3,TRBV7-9,CASSTGTISTDTQYF,TGTGCCAGCAGTACCGGGACAATTAGCACAGATACGCAGTATTTT
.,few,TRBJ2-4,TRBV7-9,CASSLYDAGIQYF,TGTGCCAGCAGCTTATATGACGCGGGCATTCAGTACTTC
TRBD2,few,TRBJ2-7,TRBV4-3,CASSQDWASGSEQYF,TGCGCCAGCAGCCAAGATTGGGCTAGCGGGAGTGAGCAGTACTTC
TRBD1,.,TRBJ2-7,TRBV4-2,CASSQGQGAHSYEQYF,TGTGCCAGCAGCCAAGGGCAGGGGGCCCACTCCTACGAGCAGTACTTC
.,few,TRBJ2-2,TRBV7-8,CASSLQAVPGELFF,TGTGCCAGCAGCTTACAGGCAGTTCCCGGGGAGCTGTTTTTT
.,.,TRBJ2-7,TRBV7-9,CASSQTNYEQYF,TGTGCCAGCAGCCAAACGAACTACGAGCAGTACTTC
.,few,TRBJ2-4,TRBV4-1,CASSQDTGRYIQYF,TGCGCCAGCAGCCAAGATACAGGGCGTTACATTCAGTACTTC
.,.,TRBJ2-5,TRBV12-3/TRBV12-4,CASSLEVAGNKETQYF,TGTGCCAGCAGTTTAGAGGTTGCAGGGAATAAGGAGACCCAGTACTTC
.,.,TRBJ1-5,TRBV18,CASSPNSGFNQPQHF,TGTGCCAGCTCACCGAACAGTGGGTTCAATCAGCCCCAGCATTTT